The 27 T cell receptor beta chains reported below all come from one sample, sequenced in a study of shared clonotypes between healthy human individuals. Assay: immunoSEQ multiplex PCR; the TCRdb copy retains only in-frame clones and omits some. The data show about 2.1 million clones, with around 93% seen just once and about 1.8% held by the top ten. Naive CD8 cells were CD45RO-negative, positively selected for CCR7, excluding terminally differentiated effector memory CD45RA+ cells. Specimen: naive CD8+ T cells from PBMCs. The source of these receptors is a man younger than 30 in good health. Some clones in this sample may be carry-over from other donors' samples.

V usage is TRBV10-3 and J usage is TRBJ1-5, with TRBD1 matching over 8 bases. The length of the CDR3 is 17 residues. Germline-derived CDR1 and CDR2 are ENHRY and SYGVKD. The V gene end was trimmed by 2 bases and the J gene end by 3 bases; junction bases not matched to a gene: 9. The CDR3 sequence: CAISEGYAGQANQPQHF. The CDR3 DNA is TGTGCCATCAGTGAGGGGTACGCGGGACAGGCCAATCAGCCCCAGCATTTT.

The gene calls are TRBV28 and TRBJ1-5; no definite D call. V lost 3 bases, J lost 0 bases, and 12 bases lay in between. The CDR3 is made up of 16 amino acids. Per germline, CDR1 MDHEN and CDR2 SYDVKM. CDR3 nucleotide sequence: TGTGCCAGCAGTTTTTACCAGACGGATAGCAATCAGCCCCAGCATTTT. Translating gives CASSFYQTDSNQPQHF.

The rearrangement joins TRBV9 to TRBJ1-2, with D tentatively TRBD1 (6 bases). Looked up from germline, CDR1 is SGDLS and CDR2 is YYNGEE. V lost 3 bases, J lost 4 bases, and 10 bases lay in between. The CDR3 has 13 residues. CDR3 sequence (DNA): TGTGCCAGCAGCGGACAGGTCCCCTATGGCTACACCTTC. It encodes CASSGQVPYGYTF.

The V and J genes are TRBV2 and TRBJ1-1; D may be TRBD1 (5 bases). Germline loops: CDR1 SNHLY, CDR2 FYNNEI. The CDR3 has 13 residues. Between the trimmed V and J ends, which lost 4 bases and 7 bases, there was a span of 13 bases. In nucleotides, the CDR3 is TGTGCCAGCAGTGGAGGCGAGGGGTATGAAGCTTTCTTT. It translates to CASSGGEGYEAFF.

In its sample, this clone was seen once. The chain's CDR3 is CASSYDAGHGELFF. Here the CDR3 DNA reads TGTGCCAGCAGTTACGATGCGGGACACGGGGAGCTGTTTTTT. The genes are TRBV6-5 and TRBJ2-2, with D perhaps given as TRBD1 or TRBD2 (6 bases each). The CDR3 length is 14 residues. Trimming took 2 bases from V and 7 from J, leaving 11 bases between them. From germline, CDR1 is MNHEY and CDR2 SVGAGI.

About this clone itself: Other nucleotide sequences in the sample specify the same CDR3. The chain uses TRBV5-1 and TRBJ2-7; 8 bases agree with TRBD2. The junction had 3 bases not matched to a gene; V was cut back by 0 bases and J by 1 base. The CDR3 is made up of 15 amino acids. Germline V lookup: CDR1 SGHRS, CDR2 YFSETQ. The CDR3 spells CASSLDLAGSYEQYF. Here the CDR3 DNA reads TGCGCCAGCAGCTTGGATCTAGCGGGTTCCTACGAGCAGTACTTC.

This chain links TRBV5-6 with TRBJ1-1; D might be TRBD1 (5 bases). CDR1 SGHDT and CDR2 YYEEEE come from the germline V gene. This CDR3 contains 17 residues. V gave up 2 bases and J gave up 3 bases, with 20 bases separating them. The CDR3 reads CASSFYVVRAGDTEAFF. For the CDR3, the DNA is TGTGCCAGCAGCTTTTATGTAGTTCGGGCGGGGGACACTGAAGCTTTCTTT.

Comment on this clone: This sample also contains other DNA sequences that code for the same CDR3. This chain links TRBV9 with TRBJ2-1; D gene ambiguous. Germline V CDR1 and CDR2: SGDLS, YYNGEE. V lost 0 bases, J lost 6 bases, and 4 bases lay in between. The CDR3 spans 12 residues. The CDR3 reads CASSVAGNEQFF. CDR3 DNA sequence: TGTGCCAGCAGCGTAGCTGGCAATGAGCAGTTCTTC.

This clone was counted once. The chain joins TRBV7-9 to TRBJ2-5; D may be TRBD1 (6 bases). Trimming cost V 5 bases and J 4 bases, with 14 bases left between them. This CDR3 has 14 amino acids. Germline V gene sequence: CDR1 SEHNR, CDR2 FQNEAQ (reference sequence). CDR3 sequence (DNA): TGTGCCAGCAGCCACCCAGCAGGGGCAGAGACCCAGTACTTC. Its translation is CASSHPAGAETQYF.

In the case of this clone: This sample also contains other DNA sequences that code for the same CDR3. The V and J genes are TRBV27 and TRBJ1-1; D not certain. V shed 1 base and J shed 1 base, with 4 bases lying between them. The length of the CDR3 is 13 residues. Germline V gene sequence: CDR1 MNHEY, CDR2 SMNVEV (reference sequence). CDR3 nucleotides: TGTGCCAGCAGTTTATACCGGAACACTGAAGCTTTCTTT. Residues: CASSLYRNTEAFF.

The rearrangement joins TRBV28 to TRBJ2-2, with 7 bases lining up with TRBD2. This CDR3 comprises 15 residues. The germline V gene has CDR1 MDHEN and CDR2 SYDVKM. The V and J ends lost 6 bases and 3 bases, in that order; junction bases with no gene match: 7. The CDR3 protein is CASSLAGWDTGELFF. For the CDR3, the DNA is TGTGCCAGCAGCTTAGCGGGTTGGGACACCGGGGAGCTGTTTTTT.

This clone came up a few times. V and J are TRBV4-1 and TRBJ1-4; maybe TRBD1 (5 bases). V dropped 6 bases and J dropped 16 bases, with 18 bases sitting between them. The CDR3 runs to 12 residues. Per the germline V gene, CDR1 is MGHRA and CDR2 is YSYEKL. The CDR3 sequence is CASRDQGGEAFF. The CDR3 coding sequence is TGCGCCAGCAGGGACCAGGGAGGAGAAGCGTTTTTT.

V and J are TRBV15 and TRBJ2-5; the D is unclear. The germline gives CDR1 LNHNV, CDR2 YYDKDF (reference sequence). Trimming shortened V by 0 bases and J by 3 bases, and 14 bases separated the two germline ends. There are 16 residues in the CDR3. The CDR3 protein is CATSRDLTQKKETQYF. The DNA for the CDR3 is TGTGCCACCAGCAGAGATTTGACACAGAAAAAAGAGACCCAGTACTTC. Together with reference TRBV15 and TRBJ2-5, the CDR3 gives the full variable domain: DAMVIQNPRYQVTQFGKPVTLSCSQTLNHNVMYWYQQKSSQAPKLLFHYYDKDFNNEADTPDNFQSRRPNTSFCFLDIRSPGLGDTAMYLCATSRDLTQKKETQYFGPGTRLLVL.

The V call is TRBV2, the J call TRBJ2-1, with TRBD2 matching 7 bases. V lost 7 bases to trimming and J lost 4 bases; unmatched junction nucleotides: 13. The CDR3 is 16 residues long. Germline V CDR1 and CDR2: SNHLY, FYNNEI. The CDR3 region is CASTYSGGKGYNEQFF. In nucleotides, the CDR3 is TGTGCCAGCACCTACTCGGGGGGAAAGGGATACAATGAGCAGTTCTTC.

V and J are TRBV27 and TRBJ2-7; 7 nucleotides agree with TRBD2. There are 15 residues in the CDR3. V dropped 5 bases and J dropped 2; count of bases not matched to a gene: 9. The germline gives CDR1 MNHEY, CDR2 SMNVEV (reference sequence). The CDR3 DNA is TGTGCCAGCAGTCCCTTTCGGCGGGAGACCTACGAGCAGTACTTC. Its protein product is CASSPFRRETYEQYF.

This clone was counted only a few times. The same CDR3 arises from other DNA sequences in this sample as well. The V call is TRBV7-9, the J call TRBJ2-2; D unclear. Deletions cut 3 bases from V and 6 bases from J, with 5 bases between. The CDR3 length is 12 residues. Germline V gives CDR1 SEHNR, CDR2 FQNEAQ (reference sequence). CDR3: CASSFPAGELFF. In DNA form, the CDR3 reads TGTGCCAGCAGCTTCCCGGCCGGGGAGCTGTTTTTT.

The CDR3 coding sequence is TGTGCCAGCAGTGAAAAAGGTGGTAGCAATCAGCCCCAGCATTTT. Protein sequence: CASSEKGGSNQPQHF. The V call is TRBV25-1, the J call TRBJ1-5; D not resolved. The CDR3 loop spans 15 amino acids. The V gene's germline CDR1 is MGHDK and CDR2 SYGVNS. V was shortened by 2 bases and J by 0 bases, with 8 bases between the two germline ends.

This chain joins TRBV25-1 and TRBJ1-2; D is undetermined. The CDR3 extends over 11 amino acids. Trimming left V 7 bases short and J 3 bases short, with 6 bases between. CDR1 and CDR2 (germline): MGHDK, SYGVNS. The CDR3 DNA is TGTGCCAGCACCAGTTACTATGGCTACACCTTC. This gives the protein CASTSYYGYTF.

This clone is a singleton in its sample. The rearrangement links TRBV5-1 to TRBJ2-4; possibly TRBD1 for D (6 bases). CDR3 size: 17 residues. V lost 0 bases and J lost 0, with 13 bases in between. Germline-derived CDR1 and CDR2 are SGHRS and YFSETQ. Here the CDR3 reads CASSLAVQGLAKNIQYF. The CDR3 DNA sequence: TGCGCCAGCAGCTTGGCGGTACAGGGTCTAGCCAAAAACATTCAGTACTTC. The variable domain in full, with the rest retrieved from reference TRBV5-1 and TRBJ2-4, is KAGVTQTPRYLIKTRGQQVTLSCSPISGHRSVSWYQQTPGQGLQFLFEYFSETQRNKGNFPGRFSGRQFSNSRSEMNVSTLELGDSALYLCASSLAVQGLAKNIQYFGAGTRLSVL.

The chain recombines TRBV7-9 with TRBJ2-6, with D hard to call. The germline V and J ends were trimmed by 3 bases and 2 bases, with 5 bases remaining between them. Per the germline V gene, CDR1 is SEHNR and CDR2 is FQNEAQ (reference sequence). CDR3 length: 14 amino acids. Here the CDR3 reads CASSFNAGANVLTF. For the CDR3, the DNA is TGTGCCAGCAGCTTTAACGCTGGGGCCAACGTCCTGACTTTC.

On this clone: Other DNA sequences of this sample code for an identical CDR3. DNA of the CDR3: TGTGCCAGCAGCTTGGGGGCTGGAACCGGGGAGCTGTTTTTT. This codes for CASSLGAGTGELFF. The chain couples TRBV7-9 to TRBJ2-2; D is possibly TRBD1 (6 bases). CDR1 SEHNR and CDR2 FQNEAQ come from the germline V gene (reference sequence). Trimming removed 3 bases from V and 5 bases from J, with 10 bases in between. The CDR3 loop spans 14 amino acids.

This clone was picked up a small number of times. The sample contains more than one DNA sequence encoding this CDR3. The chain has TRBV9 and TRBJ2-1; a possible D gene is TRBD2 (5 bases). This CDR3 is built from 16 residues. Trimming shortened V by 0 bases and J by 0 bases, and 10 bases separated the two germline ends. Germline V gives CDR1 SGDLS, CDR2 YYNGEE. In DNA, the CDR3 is TGTGCCAGCAGCGTAGCGGGGTCCTCCTCCTACAATGAGCAGTTCTTC. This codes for CASSVAGSSSYNEQFF.

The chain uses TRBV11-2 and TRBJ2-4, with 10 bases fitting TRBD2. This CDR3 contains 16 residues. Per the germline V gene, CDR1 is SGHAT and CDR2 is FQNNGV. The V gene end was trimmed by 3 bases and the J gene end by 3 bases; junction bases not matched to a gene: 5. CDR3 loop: CASSFALAGDKNIQYF. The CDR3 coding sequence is TGTGCCAGCAGCTTTGCTCTAGCGGGGGACAAAAACATTCAGTACTTC.

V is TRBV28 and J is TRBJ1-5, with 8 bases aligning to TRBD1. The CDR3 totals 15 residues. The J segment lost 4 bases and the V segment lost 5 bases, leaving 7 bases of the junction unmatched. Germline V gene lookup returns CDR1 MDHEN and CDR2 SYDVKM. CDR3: CASSLRQGSNQPQHF. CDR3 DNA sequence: TGTGCCAGCAGTCTCCGACAGGGGAGTAATCAGCCCCAGCATTTT.

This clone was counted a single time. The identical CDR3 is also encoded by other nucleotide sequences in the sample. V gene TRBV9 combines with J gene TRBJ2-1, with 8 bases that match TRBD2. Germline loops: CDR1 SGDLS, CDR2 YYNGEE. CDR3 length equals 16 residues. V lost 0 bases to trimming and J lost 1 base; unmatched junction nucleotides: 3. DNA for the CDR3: TGTGCCAGCAGCGTAGGTGGCGGGAGGTCCTACAATGAGCAGTTCTTC. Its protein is CASSVGGGRSYNEQFF.

CDR3 sequence reads: CAQGYYEQYF. CDR3 DNA sequence: TGTGCCCAGGGGTACTACGAGCAGTACTTC. The chain combines TRBV5-8 with TRBJ2-7, with a tentative D call TRBD1 (6 bases). Trimming took off 10 bases at V and 3 bases at J, with 8 bases between the two ends. Per germline, CDR1 SGHTS and CDR2 YDEGEE. The CDR3 consists of 10 residues.

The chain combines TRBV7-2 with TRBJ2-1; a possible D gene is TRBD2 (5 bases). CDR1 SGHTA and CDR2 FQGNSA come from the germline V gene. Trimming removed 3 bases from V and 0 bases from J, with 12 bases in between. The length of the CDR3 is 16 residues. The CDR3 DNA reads TGTGCCAGCAGCTTCTCGGGATCGAGCTCCTACAATGAGCAGTTCTTC. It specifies CASSFSGSSSYNEQFF.